This T cell receptor beta chain was documented in a study of blood T cell repertoires in COVID-19. Study-wide context: From T cells, B-cell-depleted T cells, or PBMCs came the material, which was cDNA or gDNA.

Only in-frame clones appear in the TCRdb table, and some are missing; sequencing was by immunoSEQ multiplex PCR. Of more than 250,000 clones in the sample, more than 75% were seen once. This clone was seen once. The CDR3 contains 15 residues. Trimming at V came to 4 bases and at J to 2 bases, leaving 5 bases not matched to a gene. Germline assignment: CDR1 LGHDT and CDR2 YNNKEL (reference sequence). The TCR sequence derives from a woman aged 18-29 years who had recovered from COVID-19. Sequenced input: PBMCs or T cells enriched from blood (not recorded which). This chain connects TRBV3-1 (or the pseudogene TRBV3-2) to TRBJ1-1; 9 bases fit TRBD1. The CDR3 coding sequence is TGTGCCAGCAGCCCAGGGGACAGGGTTAACACTGAAGCTTTCTTT. It is translated as CASSPGDRVNTEAFF.